This T cell receptor (beta chain) was identified in a study of blood T cell repertoires in COVID-19. Overall study context: Spain, Italy and the United States supplied samples that represented acute and convalescent COVID-19. Sample material is recorded as cDNA or gDNA derived from T cells, B-cell-depleted T cells, or PBMCs.

Germline CDR1 reads MGHRA; CDR2 reads YSYEKL. The CDR3 length is 14 residues. V was shortened by 5 bases and J by 3 bases, with 11 bases between the two germline ends. Per the original methods: Quantification of nucleated cells was approximated via reference gene primer amplification. The data were produced by immunoSEQ multiplex PCR, yet TCRdb's version contains in-frame clones alone and is incomplete. That table furnishes V, J and clone size, whereas the DNA furnished D and trimming. The sample yields 30,000 or so clones, 88% seen once. The rearrangement joins TRBV4-1 to TRBJ1-5; D remains unclear. Sequencing was done on a sample of peripheral blood. The sequence derives from a human donor in a cohort sampled during active COVID-19. The CDR3 reads CASSEGPFNQPQHF. DNA for the CDR3: TGCGCCAGCAGCGAGGGCCCCTTCAATCAGCCCCAGCATTTT.